This TCR beta chain was sequenced for a study of T cell responses to AZD1222 COVID-19 vaccine. This CDR3 is built from 14 residues. Trimming left V 5 bases short and J 3 bases short, with 11 bases between. Germline CDR1 and CDR2: MNHEY and SVGAGI. This table comes from immunoSEQ multiplex PCR, and its TCRdb copy is limited to in-frame clones, with some not included. Among around 160,000 clones listed, 94% were seen once. In regard to this clone: The antigen remains unidentified.

Study observations and caveats: Only 5 or 6 individuals given AZD1222 were seropositive at baseline. In all cases, repertoires were sampled only after the peak T cell response.

The chain combines TRBV6-5 with TRBJ1-5; tentatively, D is TRBD1 (6 bases). The TCR comes from an adult who received the AZD1222 COVID-19 vaccine. Here the sequenced sample was peripheral blood, taken 28 days after the second AZD1222 dose. CDR3 amino acids: CASSTGQFNQPQHF. In DNA, the CDR3 is TGTGCCAGCAGTACAGGACAGTTCAATCAGCCCCAGCATTTT.